The sequence of this T cell receptor beta chain was determined in a study of CD8 T cells in Susac syndrome. Overall study context: Sequenced Susac syndrome patients included roughly six with clinically active disease and under 10 in remission.

This clonotype was observed once. What it binds is not known. After removal of 6 bases from V and 0 bases from J, the junction contained 8 bases not matched to a gene. Germline lookup yields CDR1 KGHSH and CDR2 LQKENI. The CDR3 spans 15 residues. Study-wide results and limits: Individuals included in the TCR sequencing and HLA analysis were acknowledged by the study to be relatively few in number.

With random hexamers, reverse transcription was performed on roughly 0.5 to 1 ug of RNA. MiXCR, applied by TCRdb to the immunoSEQ multiplex PCR reads, yields one record per CDR3 protein. The table has under 200,000 distinct CDR3 sequences, approximately 94% seen once. This clonotype was sampled from a human donor with Susac syndrome. Material: CD4+ T cells from PBMCs. This chain connects TRBV18 to TRBJ2-7, with 7 bases that match TRBD1. DNA of the CDR3: TGTGCCAGCTCCCCTCGACAGGGCCGCTCCTACGAGCAGTACTTC. It yields the protein CASSPRQGRSYEQYF.